Listed below are T cell receptor beta chains from one sample, sequenced in a study of blood T cell repertoires in COVID-19. The method was immunoSEQ multiplex PCR; TCRdb's version includes in-frame clones alone and lacks a portion of them. Of approximately 250,000 clones in the sample, 65% to 90% were seen once. Sample: peripheral blood. These receptors were collected from a man between 40 and 49 years old who had recovered from COVID-19. The CDR3 runs from the conserved cysteine through the conserved F or W. A D gene is named only where the DNA matches it firmly. Rows give clone size only sometimes, using once, few, many, or a class for an expanded clone.

v_gene	j_gene	len	d_gene	abundance	CDR3nt	CDR3aa
TRBV7-9	TRBJ1-2	16	TRBD1	NA	TGTGCCAGCAGCTTAGGAGGGCCGACAGGGGGCTTTGGCTACACCTTC	CASSLGGPTGGFGYTF
TRBV19	TRBJ2-3	14	NA	many	TGTGCCAGTAGGGAGGATTCTAGCACAGATACGCAGTATTTT	CASREDSSTDTQYF
TRBV19	TRBJ1-1	14	TRBD1	once	TGTGCCAGTAATAACGACAGGGGGCACACTGAAGCTTTCTTT	CASNNDRGHTEAFF
TRBV5-4	TRBJ2-7	14	TRBD2	NA	TGTGCCAGCAGCTTAGCGGGAGGGCGGGCCGAGCAGTACTTC	CASSLAGGRAEQYF
TRBV5-5	TRBJ2-7	14	TRBD2	NA	TGTGCCAGCAGCTCGACTAGCGCGACCTACGAGCAGTACTTC	CASSSTSATYEQYF
TRBV5-1	TRBJ2-3	15	TRBD2	NA	TGCGCCAGCAGCGCCAGCGGGGCGGTCACAGATACGCAGTATTTT	CASSASGAVTDTQYF
TRBV21-1	TRBJ2-7	12	NA	NA	TGTGCCAGCAGACAGGGGCTGGGGGAGCAGTACTTC	CASRQGLGEQYF
TRBV7-9	TRBJ2-7	12	NA	NA	TGTGCCAGCAGCGACACGAGCTACGAGCAGTACTTC	CASSDTSYEQYF
TRBV4-1	TRBJ2-3	14	NA	few	TGCGCCAGCAGCCAAGCGGGGTACACAGATACGCAGTATTTT	CASSQAGYTDTQYF
TRBV11-2	TRBJ2-1	16	TRBD2	NA	TGTGCCAGCAGCTCAGTAGCGGGGGGCCTACGGAATGAGCAGTTCTTC	CASSSVAGGLRNEQFF
TRBV5-1	TRBJ1-1	15	TRBD1	NA	TGCGCCAGCAGTTTCCGACAGGGGGCGAACACTGAAGCTTTCTTT	CASSFRQGANTEAFF
TRBV5-4	TRBJ1-2	15	NA	once	TGTGCCAGCAGCCTGGGGGCAGGAACCATCTATGGCTACACCTTC	CASSLGAGTIYGYTF
TRBV5-4	TRBJ1-3	18	TRBD1	NA	TGTGCCAGCAGTTCGACAGGGGTCCAAAGCCGCTCTGGAAACACCATATATTTT	CASSSTGVQSRSGNTIYF
TRBV24-1	TRBJ2-5	19	TRBD2	NA	TGTGCCACCAGTGATTCCACCGGGGCCCCCCGCGGGAGATACGAGACCCAGTACTTC	CATSDSTGAPRGRYETQYF
TRBV6-2/TRBV6-3	TRBJ1-1	17	TRBD1	NA	TGTGCCAGCAGTTATTGGGGACAGGGGTCCATGAACACTGAAGCTTTCTTT	CASSYWGQGSMNTEAFF
TRBV2	TRBJ1-2	13	NA	NA	TGTGCCAGCAGTGACCCACCGGGGAATGGCTACACCTTC	CASSDPPGNGYTF
TRBV28	TRBJ2-7	14	NA	NA	TGTGCCAGCAGCCCCGGGACTTCCTCCTACGAGCAGTACTTC	CASSPGTSSYEQYF
TRBV10-3	TRBJ2-5	12	NA	NA	TGTGCCATCAGTGAGACCCGGGGGACCCAGTACTTC	CAISETRGTQYF
TRBV10-3	TRBJ2-6	16	TRBD1	NA	TGTGCCACCCGGACAGGGGGCACTACTGGGGCCAACGTCCTGACTTTC	CATRTGGTTGANVLTF
TRBV5-1	TRBJ1-2	16	TRBD1	once	TGCGCCAGCAGCTCCAGCCCCTCCGGACAGGGAAAGGGCTACACCTTC	CASSSSPSGQGKGYTF
TRBV5-1	TRBJ1-5	14	TRBD1	NA	TGCGCCAGCAGCGAGGGACAGCCTTATCAGCCCCAGCATTTT	CASSEGQPYQPQHF
TRBV7-2	TRBJ2-5	14	NA	NA	TGTGCCAGCAGCTTAGTAGGGGGTCGGGAGACCCAGTACTTC	CASSLVGGRETQYF
TRBV28	TRBJ2-2	15	TRBD1	NA	TGTGCCAGCAGAACACAGACAGGGGGGGCCGGGGAGCTGTTTTTT	CASRTQTGGAGELFF